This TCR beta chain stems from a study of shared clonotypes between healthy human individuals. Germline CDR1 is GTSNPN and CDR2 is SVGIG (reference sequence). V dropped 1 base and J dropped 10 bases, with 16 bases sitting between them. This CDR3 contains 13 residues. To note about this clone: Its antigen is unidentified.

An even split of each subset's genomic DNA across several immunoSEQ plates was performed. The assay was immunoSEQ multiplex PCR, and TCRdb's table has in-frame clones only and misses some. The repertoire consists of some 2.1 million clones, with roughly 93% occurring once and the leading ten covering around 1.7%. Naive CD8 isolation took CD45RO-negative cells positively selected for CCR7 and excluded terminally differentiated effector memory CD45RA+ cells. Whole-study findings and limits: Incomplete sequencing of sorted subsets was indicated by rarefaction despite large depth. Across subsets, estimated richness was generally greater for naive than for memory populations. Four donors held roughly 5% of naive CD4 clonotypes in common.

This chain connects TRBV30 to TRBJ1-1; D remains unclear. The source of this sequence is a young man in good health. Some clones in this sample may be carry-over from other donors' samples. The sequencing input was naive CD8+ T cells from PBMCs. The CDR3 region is CAWSGKGYSGAFF. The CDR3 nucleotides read TGTGCCTGGAGTGGAAAGGGATATTCGGGAGCTTTCTTT.